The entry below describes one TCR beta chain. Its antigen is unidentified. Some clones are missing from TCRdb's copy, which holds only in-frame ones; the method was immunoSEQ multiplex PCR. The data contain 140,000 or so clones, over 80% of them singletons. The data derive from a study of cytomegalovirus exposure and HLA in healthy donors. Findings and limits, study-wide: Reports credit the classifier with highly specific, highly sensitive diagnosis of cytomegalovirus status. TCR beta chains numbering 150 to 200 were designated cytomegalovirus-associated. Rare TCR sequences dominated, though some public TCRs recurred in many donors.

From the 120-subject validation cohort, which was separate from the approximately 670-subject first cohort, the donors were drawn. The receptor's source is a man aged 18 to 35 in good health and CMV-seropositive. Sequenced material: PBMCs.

CDR3 DNA: TGTGCCAGCAGCGTCCGGGCGGGCACCGGGGAGCTGTTTTTT. Its protein is CASSVRAGTGELFF. The V call is TRBV9, the J call TRBJ2-2; D may be TRBD2 (5 bases). Trimming left V 2 bases short and J 4 bases short, with 9 bases between. The CDR3 contains 14 residues. Germline assignment: CDR1 SGDLS and CDR2 YYNGEE.